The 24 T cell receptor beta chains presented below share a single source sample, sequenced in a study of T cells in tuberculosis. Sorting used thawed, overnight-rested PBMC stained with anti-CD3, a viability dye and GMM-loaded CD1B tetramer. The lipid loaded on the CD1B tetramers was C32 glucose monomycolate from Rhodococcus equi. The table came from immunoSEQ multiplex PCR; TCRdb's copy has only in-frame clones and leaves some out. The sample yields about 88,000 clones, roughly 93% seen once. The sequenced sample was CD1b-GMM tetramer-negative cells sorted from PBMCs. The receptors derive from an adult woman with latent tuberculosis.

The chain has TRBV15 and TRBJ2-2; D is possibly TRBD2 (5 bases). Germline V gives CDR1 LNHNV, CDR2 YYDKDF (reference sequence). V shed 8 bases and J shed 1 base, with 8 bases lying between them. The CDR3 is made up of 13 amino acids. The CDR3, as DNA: TGTGCCACCGCCGGGGAGAACACCGGGGAGCTGTTTTTT. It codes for CATAGENTGELFF.

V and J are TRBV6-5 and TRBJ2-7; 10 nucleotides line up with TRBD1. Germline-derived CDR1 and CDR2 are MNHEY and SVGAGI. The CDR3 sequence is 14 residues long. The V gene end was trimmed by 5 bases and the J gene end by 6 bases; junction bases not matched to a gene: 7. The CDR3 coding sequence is TGTGCCAGCAGTCCCGGGACAGGGGACCGCGAGCAGTACGTC. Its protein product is CASSPGTGDREQYV.

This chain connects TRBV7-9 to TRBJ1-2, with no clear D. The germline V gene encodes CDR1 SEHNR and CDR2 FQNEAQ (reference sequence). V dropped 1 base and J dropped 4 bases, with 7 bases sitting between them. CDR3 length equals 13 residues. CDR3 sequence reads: CASSLVPSYGYTF. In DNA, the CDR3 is TGTGCCAGCAGCTTAGTCCCGAGCTATGGCTACACCTTC. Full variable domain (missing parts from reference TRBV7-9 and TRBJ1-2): DTGVSQNPRHKITKRGQNVTFRCDPISEHNRLYWYRQTLGQGPEFLTYFQNEAQLEKSRLLSDRFSAERPKGSFSTLEIQRTEQGDSAMYLCASSLVPSYGYTFGSGTRLTVV.

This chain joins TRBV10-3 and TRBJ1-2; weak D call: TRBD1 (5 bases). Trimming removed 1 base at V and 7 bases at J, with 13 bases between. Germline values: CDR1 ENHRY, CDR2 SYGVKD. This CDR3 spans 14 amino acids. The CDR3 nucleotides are TGTGCCATCAGTGAGTTGACAGATCGGTCTGGCTACACCTTC. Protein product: CAISELTDRSGYTF.

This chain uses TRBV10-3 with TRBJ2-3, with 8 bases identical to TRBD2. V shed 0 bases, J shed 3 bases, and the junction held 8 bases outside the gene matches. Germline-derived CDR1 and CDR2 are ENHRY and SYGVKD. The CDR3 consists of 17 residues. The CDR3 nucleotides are TGTGCCATCAGTGAGTCGACTCGGGGGGGGCGGACAGATACGCAGTATTTT. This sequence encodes CAISESTRGGRTDTQYF.

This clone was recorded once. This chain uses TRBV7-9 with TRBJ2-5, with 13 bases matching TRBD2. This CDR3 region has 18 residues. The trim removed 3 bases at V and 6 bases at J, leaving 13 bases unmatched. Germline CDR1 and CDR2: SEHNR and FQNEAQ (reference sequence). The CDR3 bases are TGTGCCAGCAGCTTGAGGACTAGCGGGGGCGCCGTTTTGAAGACCCAGTACTTC. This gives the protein CASSLRTSGGAVLKTQYF.

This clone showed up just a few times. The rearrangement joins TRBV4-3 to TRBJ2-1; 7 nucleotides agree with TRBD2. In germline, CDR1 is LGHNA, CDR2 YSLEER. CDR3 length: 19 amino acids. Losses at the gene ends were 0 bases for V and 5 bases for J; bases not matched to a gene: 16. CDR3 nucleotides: TGCGCCAGCAGCCAAGATACGAGTAGATGGAGCGGGGCCGACAATGAGCAGTTCTTC. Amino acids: CASSQDTSRWSGADNEQFF.

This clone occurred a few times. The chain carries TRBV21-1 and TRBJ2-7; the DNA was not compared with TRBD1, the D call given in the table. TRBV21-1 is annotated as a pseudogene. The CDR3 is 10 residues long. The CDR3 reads CASSKHPPHV. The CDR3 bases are TGTGCCAGCAGCAAACACCCTCCACACGTC.

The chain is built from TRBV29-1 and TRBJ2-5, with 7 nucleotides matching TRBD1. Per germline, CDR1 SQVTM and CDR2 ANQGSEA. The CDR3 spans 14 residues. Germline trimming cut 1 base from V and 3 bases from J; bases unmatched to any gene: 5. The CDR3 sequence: CSVEGTDREETQYF. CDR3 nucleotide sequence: TGCAGCGTTGAAGGAACTGACAGGGAAGAGACCCAGTACTTC.

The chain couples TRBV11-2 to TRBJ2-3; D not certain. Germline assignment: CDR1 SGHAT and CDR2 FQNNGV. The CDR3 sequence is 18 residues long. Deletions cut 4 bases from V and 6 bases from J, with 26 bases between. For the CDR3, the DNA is TGTGCCAGCAGCTCAACCCCCCTAGTAACCCTTGGCCAGGATACGCAGTATTTT. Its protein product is CASSSTPLVTLGQDTQYF. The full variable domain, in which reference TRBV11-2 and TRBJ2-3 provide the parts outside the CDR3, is EAGVAQSPRYKIIEKRQSVAFWCNPISGHATLYWYQQILGQGPKLLIQFQNNGVVDDSQLPKDRFSAERLKGVDSTLKIQPAKLEDSAVYLCASSSTPLVTLGQDTQYFGPGTRLTVL.

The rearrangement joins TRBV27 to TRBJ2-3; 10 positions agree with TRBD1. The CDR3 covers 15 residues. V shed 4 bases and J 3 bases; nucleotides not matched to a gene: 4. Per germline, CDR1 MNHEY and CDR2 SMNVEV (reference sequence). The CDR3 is CASSSGQGGTDTQYF. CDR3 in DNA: TGTGCCAGCAGTTCCGGACAGGGGGGGACAGATACGCAGTATTTT.

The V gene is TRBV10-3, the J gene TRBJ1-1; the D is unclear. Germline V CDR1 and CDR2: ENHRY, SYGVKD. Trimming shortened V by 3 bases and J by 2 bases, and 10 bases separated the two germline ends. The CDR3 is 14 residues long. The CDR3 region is CAISDSGRNTEAFF. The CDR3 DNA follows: TGTGCCATCAGTGATTCCGGTCGTAACACTGAAGCTTTCTTT.

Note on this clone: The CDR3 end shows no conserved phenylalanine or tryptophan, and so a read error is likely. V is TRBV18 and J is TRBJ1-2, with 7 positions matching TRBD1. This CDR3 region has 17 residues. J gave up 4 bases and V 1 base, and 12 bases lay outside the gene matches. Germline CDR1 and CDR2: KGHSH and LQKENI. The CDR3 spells CASSPQGNRGTGYGYTI. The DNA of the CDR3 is TGTGCCAGCTCACCACAGGGAAACAGGGGAACAGGCTATGGCTACACCATC.

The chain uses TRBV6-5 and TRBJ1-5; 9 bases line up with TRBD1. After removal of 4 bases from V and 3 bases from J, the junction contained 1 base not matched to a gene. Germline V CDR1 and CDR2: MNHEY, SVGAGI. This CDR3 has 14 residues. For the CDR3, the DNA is TGTGCCAGCAGTTGGACAGGGGTCAATCAGCCCCAGCATTTT. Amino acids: CASSWTGVNQPQHF.

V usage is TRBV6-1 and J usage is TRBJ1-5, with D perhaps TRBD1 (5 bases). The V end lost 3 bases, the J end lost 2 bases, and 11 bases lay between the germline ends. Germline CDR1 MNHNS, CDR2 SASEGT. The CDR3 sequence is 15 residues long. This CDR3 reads CASSEGRVGNQPQHF. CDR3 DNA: TGTGCCAGCAGTGAGGGCAGGGTCGGCAATCAGCCCCAGCATTTT.

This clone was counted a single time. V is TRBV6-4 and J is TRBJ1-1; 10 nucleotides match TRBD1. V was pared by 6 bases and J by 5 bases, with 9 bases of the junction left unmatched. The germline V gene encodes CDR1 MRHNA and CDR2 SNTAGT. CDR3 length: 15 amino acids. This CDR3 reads CASRELRTGGTEAFF. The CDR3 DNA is TGTGCCAGCAGAGAACTACGGACAGGGGGGACTGAAGCTTTCTTT.

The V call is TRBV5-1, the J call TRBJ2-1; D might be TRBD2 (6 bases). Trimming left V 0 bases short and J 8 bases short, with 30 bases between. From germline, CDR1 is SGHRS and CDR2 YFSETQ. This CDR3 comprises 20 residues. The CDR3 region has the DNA TGCGCCAGCAGCTTGGAAAGTGGAGGGGTGGCCGGGATGGGTCGGGATGAGCAGTTCTTC. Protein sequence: CASSLESGGVAGMGRDEQFF.

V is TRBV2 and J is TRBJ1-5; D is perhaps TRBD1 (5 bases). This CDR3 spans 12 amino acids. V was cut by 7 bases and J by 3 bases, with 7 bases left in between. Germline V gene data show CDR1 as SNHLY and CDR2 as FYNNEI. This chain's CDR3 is CASKGNNQPQHF. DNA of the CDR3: TGTGCCAGCAAGGGGAACAATCAGCCCCAGCATTTT.

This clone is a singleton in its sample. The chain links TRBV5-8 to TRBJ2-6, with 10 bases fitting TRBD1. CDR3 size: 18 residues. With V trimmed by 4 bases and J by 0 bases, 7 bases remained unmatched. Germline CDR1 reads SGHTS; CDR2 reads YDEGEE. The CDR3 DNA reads TGTGCCAGCAGCCGACGGGACAGGGGCAACTCTGGGGCCAACGTCCTGACTTTC. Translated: CASSRRDRGNSGANVLTF.

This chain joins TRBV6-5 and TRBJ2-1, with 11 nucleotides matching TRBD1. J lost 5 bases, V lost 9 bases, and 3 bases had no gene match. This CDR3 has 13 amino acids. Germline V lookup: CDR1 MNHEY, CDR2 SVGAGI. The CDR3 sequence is CARRTGGNNEQFF. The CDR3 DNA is TGTGCCAGGAGGACAGGGGGCAACAATGAGCAGTTCTTC.

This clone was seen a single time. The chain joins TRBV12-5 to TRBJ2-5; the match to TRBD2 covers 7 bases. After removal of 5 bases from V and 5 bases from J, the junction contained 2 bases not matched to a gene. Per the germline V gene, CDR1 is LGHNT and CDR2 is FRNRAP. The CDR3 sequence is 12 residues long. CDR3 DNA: TGTGCTAGTGGTCCCGGGGGGGAGACCCAGTACTTC. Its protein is CASGPGGETQYF.

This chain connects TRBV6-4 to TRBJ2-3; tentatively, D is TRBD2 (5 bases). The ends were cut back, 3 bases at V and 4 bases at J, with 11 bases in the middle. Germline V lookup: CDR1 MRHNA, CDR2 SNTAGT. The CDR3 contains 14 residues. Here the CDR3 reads CASSESGGADTQYF. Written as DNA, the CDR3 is TGTGCCAGCAGTGAGAGCGGTGGGGCAGATACGCAGTATTTT.

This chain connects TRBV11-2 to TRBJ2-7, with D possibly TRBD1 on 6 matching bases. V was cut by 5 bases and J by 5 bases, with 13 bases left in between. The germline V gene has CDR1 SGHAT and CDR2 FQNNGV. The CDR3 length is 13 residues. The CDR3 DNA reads TGTGCCAGCAGCCCCTCCCCAGGGGACGAGCAGTACGTC. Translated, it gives CASSPSPGDEQYV.

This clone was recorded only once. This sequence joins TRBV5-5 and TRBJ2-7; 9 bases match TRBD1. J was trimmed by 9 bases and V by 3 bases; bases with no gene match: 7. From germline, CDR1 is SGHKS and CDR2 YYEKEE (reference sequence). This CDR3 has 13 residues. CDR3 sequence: CASSYTLQGAQYV. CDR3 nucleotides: TGTGCCAGCAGCTATACACTACAGGGGGCGCAGTACGTC.